The sequence of this T cell receptor (beta chain) was determined in a study of blood T cell repertoires in COVID-19. Whole-study context: COVID-19 samples, acute and convalescent, were from the United States, Italy and Spain.

The CDR3 extends over 14 amino acids. Original processing methods: For nucleated cells, counts were estimated from reference gene primer amplification. Some clones are missing from TCRdb's copy, which holds only in-frame ones; the method was immunoSEQ multiplex PCR. The V and J calls and the clone size are those of that table, but D and trimming were determined from the DNA. The sample has 120,000 to 150,000 clones, around 79% seen once; the top ten hold about 8.6%. V is TRBV21-1 and J is TRBJ2-1; the DNA was not compared with TRBD2, the D call given in the table. TRBV21-1 is termed a pseudogene. The TCR comes from a man between 45 and 60 years old with active or convalescent COVID-19. The source material was peripheral blood. CDR3 bases: TGTGCCAGCAGCATACGACTAGCGGGAGGGAGGCCGTTCTTC. It specifies CASSIRLAGGRPFF.